The 20 T cell receptor beta chains reported below all come from one sample, sequenced in a study of T cell responses to AZD1222 COVID-19 vaccine (dated by TCRdb to 2020 to 2023). The library was made by the immunoSEQ multiplex PCR assay. Entries here come from immuneACCESS through TCRdb and include only in-frame sequences with V and J called. Some clones fail to appear in such tables; in the studies checked, an unresolved V gene covers under half of the shortfall, and the cause of the remainder is unknown. This sample holds roughly 100,000 clones; roughly 88% were observed only once. Around 5% of the sample lies in the top ten. This specimen's time point label, per the study, means: baseline before first vaccination. The material was peripheral blood, obtained on day 0 of AZD1222 vaccination. The receptor set was obtained from an adult in good health.

The chain employs TRBV5-1 and TRBJ2-7; D is unresolved. This CDR3 contains 14 residues. Germline values: CDR1 SGHRS, CDR2 YFSETQ. V was pared by 4 bases and J by 1 base, with 12 bases between. CDR3 region: CASSRVQGSYEQYF. The DNA of the CDR3 is TGCGCCAGCAGCAGGGTCCAAGGGTCCTACGAGCAGTACTTC.

The V gene is TRBV11-3, the J gene TRBJ2-7, with D perhaps matching TRBD1 (6 bases). The CDR3 length is 14 residues. V was shortened by 4 bases and J by 2 bases, with 12 bases between the two germline ends. In germline, CDR1 is SGHNT, CDR2 YENEEA. This CDR3 is CASSSMTGTYEQYF. The CDR3 coding sequence is TGTGCCAGCAGCTCGATGACAGGTACCTACGAGCAGTACTTC.

J is TRBJ2-7 and V is TRBV4-2, with D tentatively TRBD2 (6 bases). The CDR3 contains 16 residues. Trimming removed 3 bases from V and 1 base from J, with 16 bases in between. Per germline, CDR1 LGHNA and CDR2 YNFKEQ. This chain's CDR3 is CASSHRRESQSYEQYF. The CDR3 DNA is TGTGCCAGCAGCCACCGGAGGGAGTCTCAGTCCTACGAGCAGTACTTC.

The chain is built from TRBV6-2 or TRBV6-3 and TRBJ2-2; D perhaps matches TRBD2 (6 bases). Trimming pared 0 bases from V and 3 bases from J, leaving 23 bases between. The germline V gene encodes CDR1 MNHEY and CDR2 SVGEGT. The CDR3 consists of 20 residues. This chain's CDR3 is CASSYSGREATSRDTGELFF. For the CDR3, the DNA is TGTGCCAGCAGTTACTCCGGCAGGGAGGCTACTAGCAGAGACACCGGGGAGCTGTTTTTT.

CDR3 loop: CASRGQGLWGYGYTF. Here the CDR3 DNA reads TGTGCCAGCAGGGGTCAGGGCTTATGGGGCTATGGCTACACCTTC. The V gene is TRBV28, the J gene TRBJ1-2, with D perhaps TRBD1 (5 bases). V gave up 6 bases and J gave up 4 bases, with 18 bases separating them. This CDR3 contains 15 residues. CDR1 and CDR2 from the germline V gene are MDHEN and SYDVKM.

V is TRBV12-3 or TRBV12-4 and J is TRBJ1-1; D ambiguous. CDR3 size: 13 residues. Deletions cut 2 bases from V and 1 base from J, with 5 bases between. DNA for the CDR3: TGTGCCAGCAGTTTATACGGGAACACTGAAGCTTTCTTT. Translating it yields CASSLYGNTEAFF.

The V and J genes are TRBV27 and TRBJ1-1, with a weak D call TRBD1 (5 bases). This CDR3 has 14 residues. The V and J ends lost 5 bases and 5 bases respectively, with 15 bases between them. CDR1 and CDR2 (germline): MNHEY, SMNVEV (reference sequence). Written as DNA, the CDR3 is TGTGCCAGCAGTCTTGGGGGGGTTGGGACTGAAGCTTTCTTT. It encodes CASSLGGVGTEAFF.

The rearrangement uses TRBV28 and TRBJ2-7; 7 bases align to TRBD1. This CDR3 contains 13 residues. After removal of 2 bases from V and 6 bases from J, the junction contained 4 bases not matched to a gene. CDR1 and CDR2 from the germline V gene are MDHEN and SYDVKM. CDR3 protein: CASSLRQGLEQYF. CDR3 bases: TGTGCCAGCAGTTTAAGACAGGGCCTCGAGCAGTACTTC.

The chain uses TRBV2 and TRBJ1-2; D not resolved. Per germline, CDR1 SNHLY and CDR2 FYNNEI. This CDR3 is 12 amino acids long. Trimming stripped 5 bases from V and 4 bases from J, with 8 bases between. The CDR3 is CASSSAGYGYTF. The CDR3, as DNA: TGTGCCAGCAGTTCGGCGGGCTATGGCTACACCTTC.

The sample holds one count of this clone. The chain employs TRBV6-5 and TRBJ1-1, with D maybe TRBD1 (5 bases). Germline assignment: CDR1 MNHEY and CDR2 SVGAGI. The CDR3 loop spans 13 amino acids. V lost 2 bases, J lost 1 base, and 5 bases lay in between. The DNA of the CDR3 is TGTGCCAGCAGTTACGGACAGAACACTGAAGCTTTCTTT. It encodes CASSYGQNTEAFF.

The genes are TRBV5-1 and TRBJ2-6; D is perhaps TRBD1 (6 bases). CDR3 length: 13 residues. Trimming removed 7 bases at V and 1 base at J, with 6 bases between. CDR1 SGHRS and CDR2 YFSETQ come from the germline V gene. The CDR3 nucleotides are TGCGCCAGCGGACAGTCTGGGGCCAACGTCCTGACTTTC. Protein product: CASGQSGANVLTF.

The genes are TRBV4-3 and TRBJ2-1; D is ambiguous. The CDR3 spans 14 residues. From germline, CDR1 is LGHNA and CDR2 YSLEER. Trimming took 3 bases from V and 6 from J, leaving 12 bases between them. Written as DNA, the CDR3 is TGCGCCAGCAGCCAGCTATGGGTCTCCAATGAGCAGTTCTTC. Translating gives CASSQLWVSNEQFF.

The CDR3 DNA sequence: TGCGCCAGCAGCCCTGAGGGCGGGGGGCACCAGCCCCAGCATTTT. It codes for CASSPEGGGHQPQHF. V and J are TRBV5-1 and TRBJ1-5, with D perhaps matching TRBD1 (6 bases). Trimming took off 4 bases at V and 7 bases at J, with 18 bases between the two ends. The CDR3 extends over 15 amino acids. Per the germline V gene, CDR1 is SGHRS and CDR2 is YFSETQ.

The chain recombines TRBV20-1 with TRBJ2-7; TRBD2 agrees at 8 bases. Per the germline V gene, CDR1 is DFQATT and CDR2 is SNEGSKA (reference sequence). V lost 7 bases to trimming and J lost 7 bases; unmatched junction nucleotides: 6. The CDR3 has 11 residues. The CDR3, as DNA: TGCAGTGTGGGCGGGAGGAAGGAGCAGTACTTC. As protein: CSVGGRKEQYF.

This clone was recorded only once. The chain uses TRBV7-3 and TRBJ1-6, with no clear D. V lost 8 bases and J lost 9, with 17 bases in between. Germline CDR1 and CDR2: SGHTA and FQGTGA. The CDR3 sequence is 14 residues long. As DNA, the CDR3 is TGTGCCAGCGGAAACCAAGCCGGAGTTTCACCCCTCCACTTT. Encoded protein: CASGNQAGVSPLHF.

The rearrangement links TRBV3-1 (or the pseudogene TRBV3-2) to TRBJ2-7, with D unresolved. V was shortened by 4 bases and J by 2 bases, with 12 bases between the two germline ends. The CDR3 covers 14 residues. Germline loops: CDR1 LGHDT, CDR2 YNNKEL (reference sequence). The CDR3 DNA reads TGTGCCAGCAGCCTGTCGTTCTCCACCTACGAGCAGTACTTC. Residues: CASSLSFSTYEQYF.

The chain couples TRBV27 to TRBJ2-7; D unclear. CDR3 length: 14 residues. Germline V gives CDR1 MNHEY, CDR2 SMNVEV (reference sequence). Trimming left V 1 base short and J 0 bases short, with 7 bases between. CDR3 sequence: CASSLLEHSYEQYF. The CDR3 DNA reads as TGTGCCAGCAGTTTATTGGAACACTCCTACGAGCAGTACTTC.

The J gene is TRBJ1-2, the V gene TRBV25-1; no firm D call. Germline CDR1 is MGHDK and CDR2 is SYGVNS. The CDR3 runs to 11 residues. The V gene lost 2 bases and the J gene lost 5 bases, with 3 bases spanning the gap. This chain's CDR3 is CASSEIYGYTF. CDR3 sequence (DNA): TGTGCCAGCAGTGAAATTTATGGCTACACCTTC.

Here the CDR3 DNA reads TGTGCCAGCAGCCCGAGGACGAGGGGCACTGAAGCTTTCTTT. Its translation is CASSPRTRGTEAFF. The V gene is TRBV25-1, the J gene TRBJ1-1, with D tentatively TRBD1 (5 bases). The CDR3 length is 14 residues. In germline, CDR1 is MGHDK, CDR2 SYGVNS. Trimming removed 6 bases from V and 4 bases from J, with 15 bases in between. Looking up the rest from reference TRBV25-1 and TRBJ1-1 gives the full variable domain: EADIYQTPRYLVIGTGKKITLECSQTMGHDKMYWYQQDPGMELHLIHYSYGVNSTEKGDLSSESTVSRIRTEHFPLTLESARPSHTSQYLCASSPRTRGTEAFFGQGTRLTVV.

A single count supports this clone. J is TRBJ2-7 and V is TRBV4-1, with 7 nucleotides matching TRBD1. Germline V gene lookup returns CDR1 MGHRA and CDR2 YSYEKL. The ends lost 3 bases at V and 3 bases at J; junction bases unmatched: 8. This CDR3 spans 15 amino acids. CDR3 nucleotide sequence: TGCGCCAGCAGCCACGAGCCCGGGACAGTCTACGAGCAGTACTTC. As protein: CASSHEPGTVYEQYF.